The clone carrying this T cell receptor (beta chain) was seen ten or more times. These data originate in a study of T cells in Graves' hyperthyroidism and ophthalmopathy. The investigators amplified TCR beta CDR3 regions from RNA transcripts. Carried out on the TCR CDR3, a first-round RT-PCR used the HTBI primer set. TCRdb processed the multiplex PCR reads anew with MiXCR; each CDR3 protein has one entry. Among more than 300,000 distinct CDR3 sequences listed, around 18% were seen once. In germline, CDR1 is MNHEY, CDR2 SVGEGT. The ends lost 6 bases at V and 3 bases at J; junction bases unmatched: 6. The CDR3 has 15 residues.

The source is a man between 18 and 35 years old with Graves' ophthalmopathy. This chain links TRBV6-2 or TRBV6-3 with TRBJ2-3; 10 positions match TRBD2. The sample consisted of blood. The DNA for the CDR3 is TGTGCCAGCAGCTACAGCGGGGGGGCGACAGATACGCAGTATTTT. Its translation is CASSYSGGATDTQYF.